These 28 T cell receptor beta chains were sequenced from one sample in a study of human T cells and chemical hapten exposure (dated by TCRdb to the early 2020s). The library relied on RACE. The sequencer listed for this sample is NextSeq 500. TCRdb applied fastp at Q25 and MiXCR to the public reads, then kept only in-frame beta chains. Rows with a matching CDR3 protein are joined into one entry that keeps the most common DNA and genes. The sample records about 380,000 distinct CDR3 sequences, around 6% of which are singletons. The top ten constitute about 5% of the sample. The time point label here, explained by the study, means: patch test 2, 6 weeks after DPC sensitization. The treatment or condition tag for this specimen amounts to: therapeutic diphenylcyclopropenone sensitization with weekly scalp DPC. The sequencing here drew on whole blood, taken in connection with sensitization to the hapten diphenylcyclopropenone (DPC). The receptor source for this set is a woman between 18 and 30 years old with alopecia areata. Some clones in this sample may be carry-over from other donors' samples.

The table lists this clonotype with a few counts. The chain has TRBV6-1 and TRBJ2-6, with D perhaps TRBD1 (6 bases). Trimming stripped 7 bases from V and 1 base from J, with 11 bases between. From germline, CDR1 is MNHNS and CDR2 SASEGT. The CDR3 has 15 amino acids. CDR3 bases: TGTGCCAGCACCGCAGGGGCGTCTGGGGCCAACGTCCTGACTTTC. Protein: CASTAGASGANVLTF.

This clonotype was detected only a few times. This rearrangement joins TRBV3-1 to TRBJ2-7, with D unresolved. V was trimmed by 2 bases and J by 2 bases, leaving 10 bases between them. This CDR3 is 14 amino acids long. The germline gives CDR1 LGHDT, CDR2 YNNKEL (reference sequence). CDR3 loop: CASSQIGYPYEQYF. The CDR3 DNA reads TGTGCCAGCAGCCAAATCGGGTATCCCTACGAGCAGTACTTC.

This clonotype turned up a few times. This rearrangement joins TRBV4-3 to TRBJ2-3; weak D call: TRBD2 (6 bases). V lost 0 bases and J 4 bases, leaving 14 bases between the germline ends. The CDR3 runs to 16 residues. In germline, CDR1 is LGHNA, CDR2 YSLEER. The CDR3: CASSQEGGVGADTQYF. CDR3 DNA sequence: TGCGCCAGCAGCCAAGAGGGGGGAGTCGGCGCAGATACGCAGTATTTT.

This clonotype has ten or more counts. The chain joins TRBV7-9 to TRBJ2-5; D is undetermined. The CDR3 covers 14 residues. CDR1 is SEHNR and CDR2 is FQNEAQ in the germline V gene (reference sequence). The germline V and J ends were trimmed by 5 bases and 2 bases, with 12 bases remaining between them. CDR3 in amino acids: CASSPAGSQETQYF. Written as DNA, the CDR3 is TGTGCCAGCAGCCCGGCCGGTTCACAAGAGACCCAGTACTTC.

V usage is TRBV12-3 or TRBV12-4 and J usage is TRBJ1-3; perhaps TRBD1 as D (5 bases). Trimming left V 6 bases short and J 4 bases short, with 7 bases between. The CDR3 has 12 amino acids. The CDR3 reads CASRNRGNTIYF. CDR3 in DNA: TGTGCCAGCAGGAACAGGGGAAACACCATATATTTT.

There are a few counts of this clonotype. The chain combines TRBV18 with TRBJ1-1; D perhaps matches TRBD1 (6 bases). Germline assignment: CDR1 KGHSH and CDR2 LQKENI. The V end was cut by 3 bases, the J end by 2 bases, with 16 bases between. The CDR3 length is 16 residues. The CDR3 DNA is TGTGCCAGCTCACCTCGACGCCGGGGGCAAAACACTGAAGCTTTCTTT. Protein sequence: CASSPRRRGQNTEAFF.

The chain employs TRBV6-1 and TRBJ2-5; 10 bases line up with TRBD2. Trimming removed 5 bases from V and 5 bases from J; junction bases left unmatched: 17. The CDR3 loop spans 18 amino acids. Germline-derived CDR1 and CDR2 are MNHNS and SASEGT. DNA for the CDR3: TGTGCCAGCAGTCGTTCCCCAGCGGGGGGGCCGCGTGCGGAGACCCAGTACTTC. Translation gives CASSRSPAGGPRAETQYF.

This clonotype has at least ten counts. The chain recombines TRBV3-1 with TRBJ2-7, with a tentative D call TRBD1 (5 bases). CDR3 size: 15 residues. V dropped 1 base and J dropped 7 bases, with 17 bases sitting between them. Germline V gives CDR1 LGHDT, CDR2 YNNKEL (reference sequence). CDR3 in DNA: TGTGCCAGCAGCCAAGGATGGGGAACAGACAGAGAGCAGTACTTC. Protein sequence: CASSQGWGTDREQYF.

This clonotype was counted at least ten times. The V gene is TRBV12-3 or TRBV12-4, the J gene TRBJ2-4, with a possible D match to TRBD1 (6 bases). V lost 5 bases and J 3 bases, leaving 11 bases between the germline ends. The CDR3 totals 14 residues. The CDR3 DNA sequence: TGTGCCAGCAGTCCCGGGACAAACAAAAACATTCAGTACTTC. Its protein is CASSPGTNKNIQYF.

This clonotype was counted only a few times. The CDR3 protein is CASSQDPRERGRADTQYF. The CDR3 DNA sequence: TGTGCCAGCAGCCAAGACCCCCGGGAGCGGGGGAGGGCAGATACGCAGTATTTT. This chain uses TRBV14 with TRBJ2-3, with 8 bases lining up with TRBD2. V dropped 0 bases and J dropped 4; count of bases not matched to a gene: 12. Germline CDR1 SGHDN, CDR2 FVKESK. The CDR3 contains 18 residues.

This clonotype was counted a few times. The chain recombines TRBV4-2 with TRBJ1-2, with D perhaps matching TRBD1 (6 bases). This CDR3 has 16 residues. CDR1 and CDR2 from the germline V gene are LGHNA and YNFKEQ. The V end lost 0 bases, the J end lost 4 bases, and 15 bases lay between the germline ends. The CDR3 is CASSQEVQGRGYGYTF. The DNA for the CDR3 is TGTGCCAGCAGCCAAGAAGTACAGGGCCGTGGCTATGGCTACACCTTC.

The rearrangement links TRBV27 to TRBJ1-1, with D unclear. This CDR3 is 14 amino acids long. Trimming left V 3 bases short and J 3 bases short, with 11 bases between. Germline CDR1 MNHEY, CDR2 SMNVEV (reference sequence). The CDR3 DNA is TGTGCCAGCAGTTTTTCCGGGATGTACACTGAAGCTTTCTTT. Its protein is CASSFSGMYTEAFF.

This clonotype appeared a few times. The rearrangement uses TRBV7-9 and TRBJ1-5; TRBD1 might be the D (5 bases). This CDR3 is built from 11 residues. CDR1 and CDR2 from the germline V gene are SEHNR and FQNEAQ (reference sequence). Trimming left V 8 bases short and J 3 bases short, with 5 bases between. The CDR3 sequence: CASGTNQPQHF. CDR3 nucleotides: TGTGCCAGCGGGACCAATCAGCCCCAGCATTTT.

This clonotype showed up many times. The V gene is TRBV6-5, the J gene TRBJ1-6; D is undetermined. The CDR3 contains 18 residues. Germline V gene lookup returns CDR1 MNHEY and CDR2 SVGAGI. V lost 0 bases and J 0 bases, leaving 12 bases between the germline ends. Here the CDR3 DNA reads TGTGCCAGCAGTTACTCGATATCAGGAGTCTCCTATAATTCACCCCTCCACTTT. Protein product: CASSYSISGVSYNSPLHF.

There are many counts of this clonotype. This chain links TRBV5-1 with TRBJ2-2; TRBD2 matches 9 bases. Germline values: CDR1 SGHRS, CDR2 YFSETQ. The CDR3 totals 16 residues. V was pared by 0 bases and J by 0 bases, with 0 bases of the junction left unmatched. CDR3 coding DNA: TGCGCCAGCAGCTTGGCTAGCGGGGCGAACACCGGGGAGCTGTTTTTT. It translates to CASSLASGANTGELFF.

The chain employs TRBV20-1 and TRBJ1-4; 7 bases match TRBD1. The CDR3 sequence is 16 residues long. With V trimmed by 1 base and J by 4 bases, 9 bases remained unmatched. Germline V gives CDR1 DFQATT, CDR2 SNEGSKA (reference sequence). The CDR3 coding sequence is TGCAGTGCTAGAGTAGCCGGGACAGTCTTTAATGAAAAACTGTTTTTT. This codes for CSARVAGTVFNEKLFF.

This clonotype has a handful of counts. The chain employs TRBV6-4 and TRBJ2-3; D unclear. The CDR3 runs to 11 residues. V was shortened by 2 bases and J by 7 bases, with 4 bases between the two germline ends. CDR1 is MRHNA and CDR2 is SNTAGT in the germline V gene. For the CDR3, the DNA is TGTGCCAGCAGTGACCGGCATACGCAGTATTTT. Amino acids: CASSDRHTQYF.

This clonotype has a count of ten or more. This chain uses TRBV18 with TRBJ1-6, with D unclear. Germline-derived CDR1 and CDR2 are KGHSH and LQKENI. V lost 6 bases and J lost 8, with 11 bases in between. The CDR3 contains 13 residues. The CDR3 DNA reads as TGTGCCAGCTCCCCCGTTACGGATTCACCCCTCCACTTT. This sequence encodes CASSPVTDSPLHF.

This clonotype was counted between two and nine times. The V call is TRBV6-5, the J call TRBJ2-5; the D call may be TRBD1 or TRBD2 (5 bases each). The CDR3 has 14 amino acids. Germline V gene data show CDR1 as MNHEY and CDR2 as SVGAGI. With 10 bases removed from V and 3 bases from J, the gap between germline ends came to 18 bases. DNA for the CDR3: TGTGCCACGCAGGACGAGAGGGGAGAAGAGACCCAGTACTTC. Protein: CATQDERGEETQYF.

This clonotype has at least ten counts. The V gene is TRBV6-4, the J gene TRBJ1-1; D perhaps matches TRBD1 (6 bases). Trimming stripped 1 base from V and 3 bases from J, with 24 bases between. The CDR3 is 19 amino acids. The germline CDR1 and CDR2 sequences are MRHNA and SNTAGT. The CDR3 reads CASSDLTWTDPRWDTEAFF. CDR3 in DNA: TGTGCCAGCAGTGACTTAACATGGACAGATCCTAGATGGGACACTGAAGCTTTCTTT.

In this sample, this clonotype turned up many times. The J gene is TRBJ2-1, the V gene TRBV19, with D tentatively TRBD1 or TRBD2 (7 bases each). V was cut by 4 bases and J by 4 bases, with 26 bases left in between. Per germline, CDR1 LNHDA and CDR2 SQIVND (reference sequence). The CDR3 loop spans 19 amino acids. The CDR3 protein is CASSTAGGSWLAEYNEQFF. CDR3 coding DNA: TGTGCCAGTAGTACGGCAGGGGGAAGTTGGCTAGCGGAATACAATGAGCAGTTCTTC. Variable domain in full (rest from reference TRBV19 and TRBJ2-1): DGGITQSPKYLFRKEGQNVTLSCEQNLNHDAMYWYRQDPGQGLRLIYYSQIVNDFQKGDIAEGYSVSREKKESFPLTVTSAQKNPTAFYLCASSTAGGSWLAEYNEQFFGPGTRLTVL.

This sequence joins TRBV27 and TRBJ2-7, with D unresolved. The V end was cut by 1 base, the J end by 2 bases, with 9 bases between. Germline V gene data show CDR1 as MNHEY and CDR2 as SMNVEV (reference sequence). The CDR3 sequence is 14 residues long. The CDR3 DNA sequence: TGTGCCAGCAGTTTATTTAGCAGGCCCTACGAGCAGTACTTC. Translated: CASSLFSRPYEQYF.

This clonotype was observed many times. J is TRBJ2-1 and V is TRBV12-3 or TRBV12-4; D is possibly TRBD1 or TRBD2 (5 bases each). Trimming removed 5 bases at V and 10 bases at J, with 15 bases between. CDR3 length equals 13 residues. In DNA, the CDR3 is TGTGCCAGCAGTCTACCGGCAGGGAGCGAGCAGTTCTTC. Its protein is CASSLPAGSEQFF.

This clonotype was detected a few times. This rearrangement joins TRBV27 to TRBJ2-2; TRBD2 agrees at 11 bases. The CDR3 totals 18 residues. Germline values: CDR1 MNHEY, CDR2 SMNVEV (reference sequence). Trimming removed 2 bases from V and 0 bases from J; junction bases left unmatched: 5. CDR3 protein: CASSLRSLAGANTGELFF. DNA of the CDR3: TGTGCCAGCAGTTTACGTTCACTAGCGGGGGCGAACACCGGGGAGCTGTTTTTT.

This clonotype was seen at least ten times. The rearrangement links TRBV6-5 to TRBJ1-2; D gene unclear. Germline CDR1 and CDR2: MNHEY and SVGAGI. Between the trimmed V and J ends, which lost 4 bases and 7 bases, there was a span of 25 bases. The CDR3 has 17 residues. The CDR3 protein is CASSSITSLRIMGGYTF. The CDR3 DNA reads as TGTGCCAGCAGTTCCATTACATCCCTCAGGATCATGGGTGGCTACACCTTC.

The sample holds a few counts of this clonotype. One end of the junction varies from germline; a read error may be responsible. The V and J genes are TRBV4-3 and TRBJ2-3, with D uncertain. This CDR3 has 15 amino acids. Germline CDR1 and CDR2: LGHNA and YSLEER. This CDR3 reads CANSQDRVATDTQYF. CDR3 nucleotides: TGCGCCAACAGCCAAGATCGGGTCGCCACAGATACGCAGTATTTT.

This clonotype has at least ten counts. The chain carries TRBV4-1 and TRBJ1-5; D is unclear. The CDR3 extends over 16 amino acids. Trimming left V 1 base short and J 11 bases short, with 21 bases between. Germline V lookup: CDR1 MGHRA, CDR2 YSYEKL. The CDR3 spells CASSQAPDAARRTQHF. DNA of the CDR3: TGCGCCAGCAGCCAAGCTCCCGACGCGGCGAGACGAACCCAGCATTTT.

V and J are TRBV7-2 and TRBJ1-4, with 9 nucleotides matching TRBD1. CDR1 is SGHTA and CDR2 is FQGNSA in the germline V gene. The CDR3 is 15 residues long. Trimming cost V 5 bases and J 4 bases; bases outside gene matches: 5. This CDR3 is CASSAQGAINEKLFF. DNA for the CDR3: TGTGCCAGCAGCGCACAGGGGGCCATTAATGAAAAACTGTTTTTT. Full variable domain (outside the CDR3, taken from reference TRBV7-2 and TRBJ1-4): GAGVSQSPSNKVTEKGKDVELRCDPISGHTALYWYRQSLGQGLEFLIYFQGNSAPDKSGLPSDRFSAERTGGSVSTLTIQRTQQEDSAVYLCASSAQGAINEKLFFGSGTQLSVL.